The rows below give T cell receptor beta chains drawn from one sample of a study of control samples from healthy donors and cancer patients. Sequencing was performed with immunoSEQ multiplex PCR; in TCRdb, only in-frame clones are kept and a portion is missing. The sample records 200,000 or so clones, about 90% being singletons. Sequencing was performed on blood. These TCRs come from a man between 25 and 39 years old in good health. Both conserved end residues are part of each CDR3. The order of the fields is D gene, clone size, V gene, J gene, CDR3 DNA, CDR3 protein. The D gene is left open where the match is weak. A clone size is listed for some rows: how often the clone was seen (once, few, many), or a class if it is expanded.

D gene: TRBD1
clone size: NA
V gene: TRBV7-9
J gene: TRBJ1-3
CDR3 DNA: TGTGCCAGCAGCTTAGTAGGAGGAACAGGGGTAACTGGAAACACCATATATTTT
CDR3 protein: CASSLVGGTGVTGNTIYF

D gene: NA
clone size: few
V gene: TRBV2
J gene: TRBJ1-2
CDR3 DNA: TGTGCCAGCAGCCAGAGCCCTAACTATGGCTACACCTTC
CDR3 protein: CASSQSPNYGYTF

D gene: TRBD1
clone size: NA
V gene: TRBV19
J gene: TRBJ1-2
CDR3 DNA: TGTGCCAGTAGTAGCCCCGGGACAGGATCAAACTATGGCTACACCTTC
CDR3 protein: CASSSPGTGSNYGYTF

D gene: NA
clone size: NA
V gene: TRBV25-1
J gene: TRBJ1-4
CDR3 DNA: TGTGCCAGCAGTGCAACGGGGGGCGCAAGAACTAATGAAAAACTGTTTTTT
CDR3 protein: CASSATGGARTNEKLFF

D gene: NA
clone size: NA
V gene: TRBV18
J gene: TRBJ1-5
CDR3 DNA: TGTGCCAGCTCAAATCAGACAGGACCCCGCAATCAGCCCCAGCATTTT
CDR3 protein: CASSNQTGPRNQPQHF

D gene: TRBD1
clone size: NA
V gene: TRBV5-4
J gene: TRBJ1-1
CDR3 DNA: TGTGCCAGCAGCTTAGAACCAGGACAGGGGGCTGAAGCTTTCTTT
CDR3 protein: CASSLEPGQGAEAFF

D gene: NA
clone size: NA
V gene: TRBV5-4
J gene: TRBJ1-1
CDR3 DNA: TGTGCCAGCAGCTCCGGAGTCCTGCCGAACACTGAAGCTTTCTTT
CDR3 protein: CASSSGVLPNTEAFF

D gene: NA
clone size: NA
V gene: TRBV19
J gene: TRBJ1-1
CDR3 DNA: TGTGCCAGTAGCTCGTTGGGGACGCGAAGTGACGAAGCTTTCTTT
CDR3 protein: CASSSLGTRSDEAFF

D gene: NA
clone size: NA
V gene: TRBV6-6
J gene: TRBJ2-6
CDR3 DNA: TGTGCCAGCACCTCAGGGCCGATCGGCAACGTCCTGACTTTC
CDR3 protein: CASTSGPIGNVLTF

D gene: TRBD1
clone size: NA
V gene: TRBV29-1
J gene: TRBJ1-1
CDR3 DNA: TGCAGCGTAAAAACAGGGGTAATGACTGAAGCTTTCTTT
CDR3 protein: CSVKTGVMTEAFF